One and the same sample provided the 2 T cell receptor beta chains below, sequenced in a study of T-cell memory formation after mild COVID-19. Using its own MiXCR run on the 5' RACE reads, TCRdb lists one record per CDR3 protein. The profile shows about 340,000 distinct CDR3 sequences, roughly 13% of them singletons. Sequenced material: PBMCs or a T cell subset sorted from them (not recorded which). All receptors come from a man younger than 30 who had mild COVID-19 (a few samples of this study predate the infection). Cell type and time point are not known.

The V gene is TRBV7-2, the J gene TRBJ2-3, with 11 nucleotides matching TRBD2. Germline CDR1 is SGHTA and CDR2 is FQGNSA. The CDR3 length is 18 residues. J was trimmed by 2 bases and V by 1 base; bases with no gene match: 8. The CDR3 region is CASSLGSLAGGFTDTQYF. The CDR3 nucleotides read TGTGCCAGCAGCTTAGGCTCGCTAGCGGGGGGATTCACAGATACGCAGTATTTT.

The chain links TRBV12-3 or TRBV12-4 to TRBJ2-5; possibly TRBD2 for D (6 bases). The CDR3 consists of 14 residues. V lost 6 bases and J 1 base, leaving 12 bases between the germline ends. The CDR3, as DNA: TGTGCCAGCAGATATACCGGGAGCCAAGAGACCCAGTACTTC. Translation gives CASRYTGSQETQYF.